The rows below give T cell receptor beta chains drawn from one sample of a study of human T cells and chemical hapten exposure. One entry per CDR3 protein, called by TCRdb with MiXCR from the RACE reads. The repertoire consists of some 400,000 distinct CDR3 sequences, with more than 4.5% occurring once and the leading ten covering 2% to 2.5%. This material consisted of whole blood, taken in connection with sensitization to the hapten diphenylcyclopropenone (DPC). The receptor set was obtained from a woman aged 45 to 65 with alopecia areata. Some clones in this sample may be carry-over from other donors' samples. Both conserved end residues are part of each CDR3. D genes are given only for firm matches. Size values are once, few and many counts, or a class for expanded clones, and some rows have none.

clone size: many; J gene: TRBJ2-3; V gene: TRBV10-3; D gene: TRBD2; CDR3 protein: CAISGTSGTDTQYF; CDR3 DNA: TGTGCCATCAGCGGGACTAGCGGCACAGATACGCAGTATTTT
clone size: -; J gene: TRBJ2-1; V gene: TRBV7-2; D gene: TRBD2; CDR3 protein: CASSLEAGWDYEQFF; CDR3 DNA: TGTGCCAGCAGCTTAGAAGCGGGATGGGATTATGAGCAGTTCTTC
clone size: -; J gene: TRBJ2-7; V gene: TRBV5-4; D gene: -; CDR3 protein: CATSSGQLYEQYF; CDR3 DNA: TGTGCCACAAGCTCCGGACAACTCTACGAGCAGTACTTC
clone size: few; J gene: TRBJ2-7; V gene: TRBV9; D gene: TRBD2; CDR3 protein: CASSPREAETYEQYF; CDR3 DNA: TGTGCCAGCAGCCCCCGGGAGGCGGAGACCTACGAGCAGTACTTC
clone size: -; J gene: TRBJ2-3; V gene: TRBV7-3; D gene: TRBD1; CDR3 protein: CASSSDRLKQYF; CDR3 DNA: TGTGCCAGCAGCTCGGACAGGCTTAAACAGTATTTT
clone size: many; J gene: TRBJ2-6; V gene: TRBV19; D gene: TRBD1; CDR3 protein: CASSEWTGNPGANVLTF; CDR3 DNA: TGTGCCAGTAGTGAGTGGACAGGGAACCCTGGGGCCAACGTCCTGACTTTC
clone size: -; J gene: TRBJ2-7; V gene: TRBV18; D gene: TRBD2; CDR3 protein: CASSPREGEQYF; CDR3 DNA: TGTGCCAGCTCACCACGGGAGGGCGAGCAGTACTTC
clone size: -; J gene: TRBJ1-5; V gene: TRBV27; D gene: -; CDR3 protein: CASSLSGHMGYNQPQHF; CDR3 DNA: TGTGCCAGCAGTTTATCAGGCCACATGGGGTACAATCAGCCCCAGCATTTT
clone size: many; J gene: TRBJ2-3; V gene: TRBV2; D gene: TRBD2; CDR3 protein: CASSELLAGSQGWADTQYF; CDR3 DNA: TGTGCCAGCAGTGAACTCCTAGCGGGGTCTCAAGGTTGGGCAGATACGCAGTATTTT
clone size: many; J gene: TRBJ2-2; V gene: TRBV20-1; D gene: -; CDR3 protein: CSARDLDLNTGELFF; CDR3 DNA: TGCAGTGCTAGAGATTTGGACTTGAACACCGGGGAGCTGTTTTTT
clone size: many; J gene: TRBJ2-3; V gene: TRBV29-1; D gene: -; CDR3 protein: CSGIREGTQGPDTQYF; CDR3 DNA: TGCAGCGGGATCAGGGAGGGCACACAGGGTCCAGATACGCAGTATTTT
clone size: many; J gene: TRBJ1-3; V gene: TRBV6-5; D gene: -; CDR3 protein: CASSSSLTGNTIYF; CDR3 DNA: TGTGCCAGCAGTTCATCGTTAACTGGAAACACCATATATTTT
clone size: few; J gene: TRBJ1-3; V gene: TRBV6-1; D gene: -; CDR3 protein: CASSLSADTIYF; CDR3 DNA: TGTGCCAGCAGTTTATCAGCAGACACCATATATTTT
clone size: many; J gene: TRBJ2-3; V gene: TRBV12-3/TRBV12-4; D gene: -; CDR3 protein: CASSSEIGKADTQYF; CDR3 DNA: TGTGCCAGCAGCTCGGAAATAGGCAAGGCAGATACGCAGTATTTT
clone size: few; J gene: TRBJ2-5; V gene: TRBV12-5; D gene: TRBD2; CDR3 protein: CASGLGLAGDAETQYF; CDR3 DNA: TGTGCTAGTGGTCTAGGACTAGCGGGAGATGCAGAGACCCAGTACTTC
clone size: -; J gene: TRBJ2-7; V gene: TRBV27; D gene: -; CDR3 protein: CASSFRPTYEQYF; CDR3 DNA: TGTGCCAGCAGTTTTCGACCCACCTACGAGCAGTACTTC
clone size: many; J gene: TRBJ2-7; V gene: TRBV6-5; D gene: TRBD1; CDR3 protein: CASQGTAPSYEQYF; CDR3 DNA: TGTGCCAGCCAGGGGACAGCTCCCTCCTACGAGCAGTACTTC
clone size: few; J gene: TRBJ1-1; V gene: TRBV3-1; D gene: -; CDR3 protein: CASRRGGPSGTEAFF; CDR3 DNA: TGTGCCAGCAGAAGGGGTGGTCCGTCTGGGACTGAAGCTTTCTTT
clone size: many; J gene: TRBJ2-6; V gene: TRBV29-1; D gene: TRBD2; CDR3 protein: CSVKTSSRNSGANVLTF; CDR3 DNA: TGCAGCGTTAAGACTAGCAGCAGGAACTCTGGGGCCAACGTCCTGACTTTC
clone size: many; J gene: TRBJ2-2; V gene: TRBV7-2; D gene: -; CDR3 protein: CASSLRGRNTGELFF; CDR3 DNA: TGTGCCAGCAGCTTGAGAGGGAGGAACACCGGGGAGCTGTTTTTT
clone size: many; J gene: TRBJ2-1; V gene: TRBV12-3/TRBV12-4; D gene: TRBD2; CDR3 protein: CASMASGGSNEQFF; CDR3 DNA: TGTGCCAGCATGGCTAGCGGGGGGTCTAATGAGCAGTTCTTC
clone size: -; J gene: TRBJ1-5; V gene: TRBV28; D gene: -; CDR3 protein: CASSVPGPRDNQPQHF; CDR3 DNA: TGTGCCAGCAGCGTACCGGGCCCACGAGACAATCAGCCCCAGCATTTT
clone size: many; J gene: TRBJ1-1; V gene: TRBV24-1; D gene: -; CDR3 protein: CATSDSRTANTEAFF; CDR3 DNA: TGTGCCACCAGTGATTCCAGGACAGCTAACACTGAAGCTTTCTTT
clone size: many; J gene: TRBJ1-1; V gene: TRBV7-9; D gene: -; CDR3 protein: CASSMESVQGNTEAFF; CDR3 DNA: TGTGCCAGCAGCATGGAATCCGTGCAGGGGAACACTGAAGCTTTCTTT
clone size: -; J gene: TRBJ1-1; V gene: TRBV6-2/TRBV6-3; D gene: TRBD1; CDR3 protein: CAGSHDRGHGTEAFF; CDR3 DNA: TGTGCCGGCAGTCATGACAGGGGGCACGGGACTGAAGCTTTCTTT
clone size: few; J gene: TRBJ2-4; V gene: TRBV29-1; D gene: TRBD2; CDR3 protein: CSVRGGQLPKNIQYF; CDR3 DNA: TGCAGCGTTAGGGGAGGGCAGCTACCCAAAAACATTCAGTACTTC
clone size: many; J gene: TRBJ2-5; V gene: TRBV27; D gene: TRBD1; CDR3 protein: CASTRTGAAETQYF; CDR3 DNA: TGTGCCAGCACCAGGACAGGGGCGGCGGAGACCCAGTACTTC
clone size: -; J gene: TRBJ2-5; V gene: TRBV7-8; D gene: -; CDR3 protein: CASSPSEAQGTQYF; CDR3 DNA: TGTGCCAGCAGCCCCAGCGAGGCACAAGGGACCCAGTACTTC
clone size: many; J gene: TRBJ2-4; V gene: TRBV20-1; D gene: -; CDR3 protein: CSAFQQVKNIQYF; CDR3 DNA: TGCAGTGCTTTCCAGCAGGTCAAAAACATTCAGTACTTC
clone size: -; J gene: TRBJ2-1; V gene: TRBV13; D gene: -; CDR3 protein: CASSLIYQDNEQFF; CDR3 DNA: TGTGCCAGCAGCTTAATATACCAGGACAATGAGCAGTTCTTC
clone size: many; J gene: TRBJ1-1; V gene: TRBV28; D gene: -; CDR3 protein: CASSATSTVEAFF; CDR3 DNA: TGTGCCAGCAGCGCCACTTCGACCGTTGAAGCTTTCTTT
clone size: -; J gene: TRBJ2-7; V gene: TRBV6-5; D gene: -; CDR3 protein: CASSYRPVPSSSYEQYF; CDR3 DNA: TGTGCCAGCAGTTACCGTCCGGTCCCAAGTAGCTCCTACGAGCAGTACTTC
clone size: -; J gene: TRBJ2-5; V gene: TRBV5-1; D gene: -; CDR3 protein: CASSLRSGFQETQYF; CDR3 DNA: TGCGCCAGCAGCTTGAGGTCTGGTTTCCAAGAGACCCAGTACTTC
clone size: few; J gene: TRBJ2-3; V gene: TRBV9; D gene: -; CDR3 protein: CASSVGFSGGPSTDTQYF; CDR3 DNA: TGTGCCAGCAGCGTAGGCTTCTCGGGCGGCCCTAGCACAGATACGCAGTATTTT
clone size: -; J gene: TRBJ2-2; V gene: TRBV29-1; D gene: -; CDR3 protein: CSVEDVATGELFF; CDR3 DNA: TGCAGCGTTGAAGATGTAGCTACCGGGGAGCTGTTTTTT
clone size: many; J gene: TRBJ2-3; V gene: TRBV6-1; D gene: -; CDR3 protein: CASSVSLGRTTDTQYF; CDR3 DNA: TGTGCCAGCAGTGTTTCGTTAGGACGGACCACAGATACGCAGTATTTT
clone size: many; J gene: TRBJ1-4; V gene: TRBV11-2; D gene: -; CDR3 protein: CASNPGGFGEKLFF; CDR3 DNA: TGTGCCAGCAACCCTGGGGGTTTCGGTGAAAAACTGTTTTTT
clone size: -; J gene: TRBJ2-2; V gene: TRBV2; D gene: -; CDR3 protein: CASSVFSGSPPGELFF; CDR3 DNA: TGTGCCAGCAGTGTATTTAGTGGCTCGCCCCCCGGGGAGCTGTTTTTT
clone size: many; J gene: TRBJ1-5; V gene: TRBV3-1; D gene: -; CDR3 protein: CASSLQGKPQHF; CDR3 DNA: TGTGCCAGCAGTCTACAGGGAAAGCCCCAGCATTTT
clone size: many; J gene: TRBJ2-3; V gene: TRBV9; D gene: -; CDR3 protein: CASSGGGWGSTQYF; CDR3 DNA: TGTGCCAGCAGTGGCGGCGGATGGGGAAGTACGCAGTATTTT
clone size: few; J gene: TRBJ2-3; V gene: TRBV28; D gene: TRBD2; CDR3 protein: CASSGGVMAGATTDTQYF; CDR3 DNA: TGTGCCAGCAGTGGGGGGGTGATGGCGGGAGCAACAACAGATACGCAGTATTTT